This T cell receptor (beta chain) appears in the sequencing data of a study of T-cell reconstitution after alpha-beta-depleted transplantation in children. This clonotype was seen a few times. As it was prepared, the TCRbeta library received unique molecular identifiers. One entry per CDR3 protein, called by TCRdb with MiXCR from the PCR reads. The repertoire holds a few hundred thousand distinct CDR3 sequences, with approximately 41% as singletons. Per the germline V gene, CDR1 is SGHDT and CDR2 is YYEEEE. Trimming removed 2 bases from V and 3 bases from J, with 9 bases in between. The CDR3 loop spans 13 amino acids.

This specimen consisted of PBMCs, obtained before TCRalphabeta/CD19-depleted stem cell transplant. V gene TRBV5-6 combines with J gene TRBJ2-7; no definite D call. The receptor's source is a girl aged 2-10 years with aplastic anemia, due to receive a stem cell transplant. The CDR3 nucleotides are TGTGCCAGCAGCTTATTGCTGAGCTACGAGCAGTACTTC. Translated, it gives CASSLLLSYEQYF.